Below, 25 T cell receptor beta chains from the same sample are listed, as sequenced in a study of OX40 agonist ivuxolimab in advanced cancers. This table comes from immunoSEQ multiplex PCR, and its TCRdb copy is limited to in-frame clones, with some not included. The sample consists of about 42,000 clones, more than 80% of them appearing once. The sample consisted of CD4+ or CD8+ T cells sorted from blood, taken in a trial of the OX40 agonist ivuxolimab. Receptors were obtained from an adult with an advanced solid tumor such as melanoma, head and neck, liver or kidney cancer.

This rearrangement joins TRBV11-2 to TRBJ2-3; 12 nucleotides align to TRBD2. Germline lookup yields CDR1 SGHAT and CDR2 FQNNGV. This CDR3 comprises 18 residues. Trimming took 3 bases from V and 3 from J; bases not matched to a gene: 10. The CDR3 loop is CASSLRETSGRATDTQYF. DNA of the CDR3: TGTGCCAGCAGCTTGCGGGAGACTAGCGGGAGAGCGACAGATACGCAGTATTTT.

This rearrangement joins TRBV28 to TRBJ1-4, with 8 bases fitting TRBD1. The J segment lost 8 bases and the V segment lost 6 bases, leaving 8 bases of the junction unmatched. The CDR3 runs 14 residues. Germline values: CDR1 MDHEN, CDR2 SYDVKM. This CDR3 is CASSQRQGREKLFF. CDR3 bases: TGTGCCAGCAGCCAAAGACAGGGGAGGGAAAAACTGTTTTTT.

The chain employs TRBV23-1 and TRBJ1-2; 7 nucleotides line up with TRBD1. TRBV23-1 is annotated as an ORF whose role is uncertain. The V and J ends lost 2 bases and 8 bases, in that order; junction bases with no gene match: 8. The CDR3 is 14 residues long. The CDR3 DNA follows: TGCGCCAGCAGTCAACTACAGGGGCAGGAGGGCTACACCTTC. It specifies CASSQLQGQEGYTF.

This chain uses TRBV27 with TRBJ2-2; perhaps TRBD2 as D (5 bases). V was trimmed by 3 bases and J by 3 bases, leaving 8 bases between them. Germline V lookup: CDR1 MNHEY, CDR2 SMNVEV (reference sequence). The CDR3 consists of 14 residues. DNA for the CDR3: TGTGCCAGCAGTTTTTGGGGAGACACCGGGGAGCTGTTTTTT. This codes for CASSFWGDTGELFF.

V and J are TRBV7-2 and TRBJ2-1, with D unclear. This CDR3 has 14 residues. V dropped 5 bases and J dropped 5 bases, with 13 bases sitting between them. In germline, CDR1 is SGHTA, CDR2 FQGNSA. The CDR3 sequence is CASSPPERNNEQFF. CDR3 bases: TGTGCCAGCAGCCCCCCGGAGAGGAACAATGAGCAGTTCTTC.

V is TRBV19 and J is TRBJ1-4; D may be TRBD1 (5 bases). Germline loops: CDR1 LNHDA, CDR2 SQIVND (reference sequence). V was clipped by 7 bases and J by 0 bases, with 15 bases between them. This CDR3 is 16 amino acids long. The CDR3 reads CASMEKGRATNEKLFF. The CDR3, as DNA: TGTGCCAGTATGGAGAAGGGACGAGCAACTAATGAAAAACTGTTTTTT.

This clone has only one observation. This chain links TRBV30 with TRBJ1-1, with D maybe TRBD1 (6 bases). This CDR3 spans 13 amino acids. Germline values: CDR1 GTSNPN, CDR2 SVGIG (reference sequence). V was cut by 5 bases and J by 1 base, with 11 bases left in between. The CDR3 bases are TGTGCCTGGCAAGGGGGGGGGAACACTGAAGCTTTCTTT. Its protein is CAWQGGGNTEAFF.

The chain links TRBV6-6 to TRBJ2-4; no definite D call. The germline V and J ends were trimmed by 6 bases and 8 bases, with 14 bases remaining between them. CDR1 and CDR2 (germline): MNHNY, SVGAGI (reference sequence). The CDR3 loop spans 13 amino acids. Here the CDR3 reads CASSRESADIQYF. The CDR3 DNA is TGTGCCAGCAGCCGCGAGAGTGCAGACATTCAGTACTTC.

The V call is TRBV30, the J call TRBJ2-3; D ambiguous. V dropped 4 bases and J dropped 6 bases, with 17 bases sitting between them. CDR1 GTSNPN and CDR2 SVGIG come from the germline V gene (reference sequence). The CDR3 runs 14 residues. Here the CDR3 DNA reads TGTGCCTGGACTCTGGCTTTAGGGATGGATACGCAGTATTTT. It yields the protein CAWTLALGMDTQYF.

The CDR3 reads CASSLAFSMAYEQYF. Written as DNA, the CDR3 is TGTGCCAGCAGCTTAGCGTTTTCGATGGCCTACGAGCAGTACTTC. V gene TRBV7-2 combines with J gene TRBJ2-7, with D hard to call. CDR1 is SGHTA, CDR2 FQGNSA, per germline. The V and J ends lost 0 bases and 2 bases respectively, with 11 bases between them. The CDR3 extends over 15 amino acids.

This clone was seen only once. The chain joins TRBV15 to TRBJ1-4, with 7 bases identical to TRBD1. The CDR3 runs 14 residues. Looked up from germline, CDR1 is LNHNV and CDR2 is YYDKDF (reference sequence). Trimming at V came to 5 bases and at J to 2 bases, leaving 2 bases not matched to a gene. The CDR3 DNA reads as TGTGCCACCAGCGGGGGACAGACTAATGAAAAACTGTTTTTT. This gives the protein CATSGGQTNEKLFF.

The chain links TRBV7-9 to TRBJ1-2; 12 positions agree with TRBD1. Germline trimming cut 10 bases from V and 4 bases from J; bases unmatched to any gene: 13. The CDR3 spans 16 residues. Germline values: CDR1 SEHNR, CDR2 FQNEAQ (reference sequence). CDR3 in amino acids: CATMSWDRGRVYGYTF. DNA of the CDR3: TGTGCCACCATGTCTTGGGACAGGGGGCGCGTCTATGGCTACACCTTC.

J is TRBJ1-1 and V is TRBV29-1; D uncertain. Trimming pared 1 base from V and 4 bases from J, leaving 10 bases between. The CDR3 extends over 13 amino acids. The V gene's germline CDR1 is SQVTM and CDR2 ANQGSEA. Here the CDR3 reads CSVEGSTSTEAFF. CDR3 nucleotides: TGCAGCGTTGAAGGATCCACCTCCACTGAAGCTTTCTTT. The full variable domain, its missing parts supplied by reference TRBV29-1 and TRBJ1-1, is SAVISQKPSRDICQRGTSLTIQCQVDSQVTMMFWYRQQPGQSLTLIATANQGSEATYESGFVIDKFPISRPNLTFSTLTVSNMSPEDSSIYLCSVEGSTSTEAFFGQGTRLTVV.

This chain uses TRBV4-3 with TRBJ1-6; 10 nucleotides align to TRBD1. Germline V gene sequence: CDR1 LGHNA, CDR2 YSLEER. The CDR3 consists of 16 residues. Unmatched junction bases numbered 6, after V lost 5 bases and J lost 5 bases. The CDR3 sequence is CASSSGTGVNNSPLHF. The CDR3 bases are TGCGCCAGCAGCTCCGGGACAGGGGTCAATAATTCACCCCTCCACTTT.

The chain carries TRBV18 and TRBJ2-3; no firm D call. Germline CDR1 is KGHSH and CDR2 is LQKENI. The CDR3 length is 14 residues. The V end was cut by 2 bases, the J end by 0 bases, with 6 bases between. CDR3 sequence reads: CASSPTDSTDTQYF. CDR3 DNA: TGTGCCAGCTCACCAACGGACAGCACAGATACGCAGTATTTT. Full variable domain (rest looked up from reference TRBV18 and TRBJ2-3): NAGVMQNPRHLVRRRGQEARLRCSPMKGHSHVYWYRQLPEEGLKFMVYLQKENIIDESGMPKERFSAEFPKEGPSILRIQQVVRGDSAAYFCASSPTDSTDTQYFGPGTRLTVL.

This chain joins TRBV5-1 and TRBJ1-4, with TRBD1 as a possible D gene (6 bases). The CDR3 loop spans 16 amino acids. Trimming cost V 3 bases and J 8 bases, with 20 bases left between them. Germline V gene data show CDR1 as SGHRS and CDR2 as YFSETQ. The CDR3 sequence is CASSSTFDGGREKLFF. The DNA for the CDR3 is TGCGCCAGCAGCTCGACATTCGACGGGGGCCGAGAAAAACTGTTTTTT.

A remark on this clone: A junction end diverges from the germline sequence, so it may reflect a read error. This specimen includes other DNA sequences encoding the same CDR3. The chain joins TRBV15 to TRBJ2-7; unclear D gene. This CDR3 region has 13 residues. The germline V gene has CDR1 LNHNV and CDR2 YYDKDF (reference sequence). For the CDR3, the DNA is TGTGCCACCAGCAGAGACAGGTCCTCCGAGCAGTACTTC. This codes for CATSRDRSSEQYF.

This clone was seen once. The chain has TRBV19 and TRBJ2-7; D tentatively reads TRBD1 or TRBD2 (5 bases each). Germline CDR1 LNHDA, CDR2 SQIVND (reference sequence). The CDR3 covers 14 residues. Trimming shortened V by 4 bases and J by 0 bases, and 10 bases separated the two germline ends. This CDR3 is CASSTTGTSYEQYF. In nucleotides, the CDR3 is TGTGCCAGTAGTACCACGGGGACCTCCTACGAGCAGTACTTC.

This clone was counted a single time. V and J are TRBV5-1 and TRBJ1-2, with D unresolved. This CDR3 region has 14 residues. Looked up from germline, CDR1 is SGHRS and CDR2 is YFSETQ. Trimming removed 1 base at V and 4 bases at J, with 11 bases between. Written as DNA, the CDR3 is TGCGCCAGCAGCTTGTTGGTACAGAGCTATGGCTACACCTTC. Protein product: CASSLLVQSYGYTF.

This rearrangement joins TRBV29-1 to TRBJ2-7, with D unresolved. V lost 2 bases, J lost 0 bases, and 5 bases lay in between. The CDR3 has 12 amino acids. Germline values: CDR1 SQVTM, CDR2 ANQGSEA. CDR3 sequence (DNA): TGCAGCGTTGAAACAGACTCCTACGAGCAGTACTTC. This encodes CSVETDSYEQYF.

The chain joins TRBV7-2 to TRBJ1-1, with 10 positions matching TRBD1. In germline, CDR1 is SGHTA, CDR2 FQGNSA. This CDR3 is built from 16 residues. V lost 6 bases to trimming and J lost 4 bases; unmatched junction nucleotides: 11. The CDR3 coding sequence is TGTGCCAGCAGTTCCCCGGGACAGGGGAAAGTCACTGAAGCTTTCTTT. This gives the protein CASSSPGQGKVTEAFF.

The V gene is TRBV11-2, the J gene TRBJ1-1; TRBD1 matches 9 bases. V shed 5 bases and J 8 bases; nucleotides not matched to a gene: 12. This CDR3 has 15 residues. Per the germline V gene, CDR1 is SGHAT and CDR2 is FQNNGV. CDR3 residues: CASSRFRDRDGEAFF. In nucleotides, the CDR3 is TGTGCCAGCAGCCGTTTCCGGGACAGGGACGGCGAAGCTTTCTTT.

The J gene is TRBJ2-2, the V gene TRBV9; no clear D gene. With 3 bases removed from V and 1 base from J, the gap between germline ends came to 10 bases. Germline CDR1 and CDR2: SGDLS and YYNGEE. The CDR3 sequence is 15 residues long. Here the CDR3 reads CASSASHRNTGELFF. CDR3 coding DNA: TGTGCCAGCAGCGCCTCTCATCGGAACACCGGGGAGCTGTTTTTT.

This chain joins TRBV6-4 and TRBJ1-2; no clear D gene. The CDR3 extends over 11 amino acids. Trimming pared 7 bases from V and 7 bases from J, leaving 10 bases between. Germline CDR1 and CDR2: MRHNA and SNTAGT. CDR3 protein: CASITAGGYTF. DNA for the CDR3: TGTGCCAGCATTACTGCCGGTGGCTACACCTTC.

The rearrangement links TRBV10-3 to TRBJ1-1; D is ambiguous. The ends were cut back, 3 bases at V and 2 bases at J, with 4 bases in the middle. This CDR3 region has 12 residues. The V gene's germline CDR1 is ENHRY and CDR2 SYGVKD. The CDR3 loop is CAISEQNTEAFF. The CDR3 nucleotides read TGTGCCATCAGTGAACAAAACACTGAAGCTTTCTTT.